This T cell receptor (beta chain) came from a study of blood T cell repertoires in COVID-19. Study-level background: COVID-19 samples, acute and convalescent, were from the United States, Italy and Spain. Nucleic acid was either cDNA or gDNA, and it came from T cells, B-cell-depleted T cells, or PBMCs.

Germline lookup yields CDR1 SGDLS and CDR2 YYNGEE. V trimming: 3 bases; J trimming: 2 bases; junction bases outside the gene matches: 3. The CDR3 sequence is 15 residues long. Per the authors' pipeline: Scientists estimated how many nucleated cells there were by amplifying reference gene primers. Assay used: immunoSEQ multiplex PCR; TCRdb lists only in-frame clones, some missing. V, J and clone size were drawn from that table, and D and trimming were deduced from the DNA. The data hold approximately 150,000 clones, with 75% to 90% observed a single time. The source of this sequence is a middle-aged man who had recovered from COVID-19. Sequencing used peripheral blood. The chain couples TRBV9 to TRBJ2-3; TRBD2 matches at 10 bases. For the CDR3, the DNA is TGTGCCAGCAGCGGGACTAGCGGACCCACAGATACGCAGTATTTT. Translation gives CASSGTSGPTDTQYF.